The next 9 T cell receptor beta chains were all read from a single sample in a study of T cell repertoires in cytomegalovirus infection. From the reads, TCRdb called clonotypes with MiXCR, one entry per CDR3 protein. The sample lists around 280,000 distinct CDR3 sequences; roughly a tenth were seen once. The source material was PBMCs. The receptors stem from a human donor in good health (CMV status not recorded). Some clones in this sample may be carry-over from other donors' samples.

This clonotype was counted at least ten times. The V call is TRBV10-3, the J call TRBJ2-2, with 11 bases matching TRBD2. The J segment lost 0 bases and the V segment lost 7 bases, leaving 7 bases of the junction unmatched. Germline V gene sequence: CDR1 ENHRY, CDR2 SYGVKD. The CDR3 runs 17 residues. The CDR3: CAITGTSGAPNTGELFF. The CDR3 bases are TGTGCCATCACCGGGACTAGCGGAGCCCCGAACACCGGGGAGCTGTTTTTT.

The V gene is TRBV6-4, the J gene TRBJ1-6; D is unclear. V lost 7 bases to trimming and J lost 7 bases, with 14 bases between them. The CDR3 is made up of 14 amino acids. Germline lookup yields CDR1 MRHNA and CDR2 SNTAGT. In nucleotides, the CDR3 is TGTGCCAGCAAGGGAGGAGACGGAAATTCACCCCTCCACTTT. Amino acid sequence: CASKGGDGNSPLHF.

This clonotype was recorded many times. The J gene is TRBJ2-5, the V gene TRBV6-2 or TRBV6-3, with 8 bases aligning to TRBD1. The V gene's germline CDR1 is MNHEY and CDR2 SVGEGT. The CDR3 has 14 amino acids. The J segment lost 6 bases and the V segment lost 7 bases, leaving 10 bases of the junction unmatched. Written as DNA, the CDR3 is TGTGCCAGCACCTCGGACAGGGCCCTCAAGACCCAGTACTTC. Translated: CASTSDRALKTQYF.

The chain uses TRBV7-9 and TRBJ1-6; D gene ambiguous. Germline CDR1 reads SEHNR; CDR2 reads FQNEAQ (reference sequence). The CDR3 is made up of 15 amino acids. V was shortened by 1 base and J by 7 bases, with 11 bases between the two germline ends. In DNA, the CDR3 is TGTGCCAGCAGCTTAGAGGCCCTTGGGAATTCACCCCTCCACTTT. Its translation: CASSLEALGNSPLHF.

There are a few counts of this clonotype. J is TRBJ2-3 and V is TRBV19; 8 positions match TRBD1. The germline V gene encodes CDR1 LNHDA and CDR2 SQIVND (reference sequence). V was clipped by 5 bases and J by 5 bases; unmatched bases: 9. This CDR3 has 15 residues. The DNA for the CDR3 is TGTGCCAGTAGTCTGACAGGGGCGAGAGGAGATACGCAGTATTTT. Translation gives CASSLTGARGDTQYF.

This clonotype was recorded many times. This chain uses TRBV6-5 with TRBJ1-4; 7 bases are shared with TRBD1. V shed 5 bases, J shed 7 bases, and the junction held 7 bases outside the gene matches. The CDR3 is 14 amino acids. CDR1 and CDR2 from the germline V gene are MNHEY and SVGAGI. DNA for the CDR3: TGTGCCAGCAGTAATCCAGGGGGAAGTGAAAAACTGTTTTTT. Protein product: CASSNPGGSEKLFF.

At least ten counts were recorded for this clonotype. The chain employs TRBV7-9 and TRBJ1-3; D remains unclear. CDR1 is SEHNR, CDR2 FQNEAQ, per germline (reference sequence). V was shortened by 10 bases and J by 8 bases, with 24 bases between the two germline ends. The CDR3 is made up of 15 amino acids. The CDR3: CATMGRRARVDTIYF. In nucleotides, the CDR3 is TGTGCCACCATGGGGAGAAGGGCCCGAGTGGACACCATATATTTT. Variable domain in full (rest from reference TRBV7-9 and TRBJ1-3): DTGVSQNPRHKITKRGQNVTFRCDPISEHNRLYWYRQTLGQGPEFLTYFQNEAQLEKSRLLSDRFSAERPKGSFSTLEIQRTEQGDSAMYLCATMGRRARVDTIYFGEGSWLTVV.

This clonotype has a count of ten or more. This chain connects TRBV5-1 to TRBJ2-7; D gene uncertain. CDR1 and CDR2 from the germline V gene are SGHRS and YFSETQ. The CDR3 covers 12 residues. Between the trimmed V and J ends, which lost 1 base and 3 bases, there was a span of 5 bases. The CDR3 loop is CASSLNLYEQYV. The DNA of the CDR3 is TGCGCCAGCAGCTTGAATCTCTACGAGCAGTACGTC.

This clonotype was detected ten times or more. This chain connects TRBV20-1 to TRBJ2-7, with 8 bases that match TRBD1. The CDR3 is 14 residues long. The germline V gene encodes CDR1 DFQATT and CDR2 SNEGSKA (reference sequence). V was pared by 4 bases and J by 5 bases, with 10 bases of the junction left unmatched. The chain's CDR3 is CSATDGQGWDEQYF. CDR3 DNA sequence: TGCAGTGCTACTGATGGACAGGGATGGGACGAGCAGTACTTC.